The rows below give T cell receptor beta chains drawn from one sample of a study of tumor-infiltrating lymphocytes in primary liver carcinoma. TCRdb reprocessed the multiplex PCR reads via MiXCR and lists one record per CDR3 protein. There are some 120,000 distinct CDR3 sequences in the sample; 64% occur only once, and less than 10% lies in the top ten. The sequencing input was liver tumor tissue from sampling region 3. Receptors were obtained from a woman aged 60-70 years with primary liver carcinoma and hepatitis B virus infection. Each CDR3 is given with its conserved first and last residue. The D gene is left open where the match is weak. Only part of the rows carry a size: once, few, many, or a class if the clone is expanded.

V gene	clone size	CDR3 length	D gene	J gene	CDR3 DNA	CDR3 protein
TRBV12-3/TRBV12-4	-	14	-	TRBJ2-2	TGTGCCAGCAGCAAAGGGGGGAGTGTGGGTATGCGGTTTTTT	CASSKGGSVGMRFF
TRBV29-1	many	12	TRBD1	TRBJ1-1	TGCAGCGCATGGGACAGGAACACTGAAGCTTTCTTT	CSAWDRNTEAFF
TRBV11-2	-	17	-	TRBJ2-2	TGTGCCAGCAGCTTATCCCTGTGGGGGGCGAACGCCGGGGAACTGTTTTTT	CASSLSLWGANAGELFF
TRBV4-1	many	10	-	TRBJ2-7	TGCGCCACTGGGGATTACGAGCAGTACTTC	CATGDYEQYF
TRBV5-4	many	14	TRBD2	TRBJ2-1	TGTGCCAGCAGCTCGGGACTAGCGAGCAATGAGCAGTTCTTC	CASSSGLASNEQFF
TRBV11-2	medium-sized	14	-	TRBJ1-5	TGTGCCAGCAGCTTTGACGGTAGCAATCAGCCCCAGCATTTT	CASSFDGSNQPQHF
TRBV12-3/TRBV12-4	many	13	-	TRBJ2-1	TGTGCCAGCGTCCTCCGCGGGCGGAATGAGCAGTTCTTC	CASVLRGRNEQFF
TRBV11-3	large	18	TRBD2	TRBJ2-1	TGTGCCAGCAGCTTAGGTCAAGGCGGGAGGGCCGGCTACAATGAGCAGTTCTTC	CASSLGQGGRAGYNEQFF
TRBV11-2	-	16	TRBD2	TRBJ2-2	TGTGACAGCAGTTTCCGACTAGCAGGAGATGCGGGGGAGCTGTTTTTT	CDSSFRLAGDAGELFF
TRBV19	-	13	TRBD1	TRBJ2-7	TGTGCCAGTAATCGTCAGGGGGCGGGAGAGCAGTACTTC	CASNRQGAGEQYF
TRBV29-1	many	12	-	TRBJ2-3	TGCAGCGTTCACGGGAGCGTAGATACGCAGTATTTT	CSVHGSVDTQYF
TRBV11-2	-	16	TRBD1	TRBJ1-1	TGTGTCAGCAGCTCCTTAACAGGGGATTGGAACACTGAGGCTCTCTTT	CVSSSLTGDWNTEALF
TRBV28	-	11	-	TRBJ1-2	TGTGCCAGCAGTACGGGGACTGGCTACACCTTC	CASSTGTGYTF
TRBV5-1	-	18	TRBD2	TRBJ2-7	TGCGCCAGCAGCTTCAGCCACGTTAGCGGGAGGACCTACTATGGGCAGTACTTT	CASSFSHVSGRTYYGQYF
TRBV7-9	-	15	-	TRBJ2-5	TGTGCCAGCAGCTCACTTCAGGTCGTAAGGGAGACCCAGTACTTC	CASSSLQVVRETQYF